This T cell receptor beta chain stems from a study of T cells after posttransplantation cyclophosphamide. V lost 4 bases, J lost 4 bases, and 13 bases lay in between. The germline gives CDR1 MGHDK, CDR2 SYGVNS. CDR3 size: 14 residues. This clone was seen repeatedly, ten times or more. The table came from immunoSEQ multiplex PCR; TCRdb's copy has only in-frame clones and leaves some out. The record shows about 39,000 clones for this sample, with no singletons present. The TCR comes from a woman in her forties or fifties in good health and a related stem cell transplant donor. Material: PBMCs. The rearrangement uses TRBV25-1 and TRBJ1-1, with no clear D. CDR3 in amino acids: CASSGPHRSTEAFF. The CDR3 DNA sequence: TGTGCCAGCAGTGGTCCTCACAGAAGCACTGAAGCTTTCTTT.